The entry below describes one TCR beta chain. The germline V gene encodes CDR1 KGHSY and CDR2 FQNENV. V dropped 6 bases and J dropped 6 bases, with 18 bases sitting between them. The CDR3 has 14 residues. The data are from a study of cytotoxic CD8 clonotypes in ibrutinib-treated CLL. Measured with immunoSEQ multiplex PCR; TCRdb has only the in-frame clones, and not every one. The table includes approximately 97,000 clones, about 74% detected once. The TCR was taken from a human donor with chronic lymphocytic leukemia. Specimen: PBMCs, collected after 24 months of ibrutinib treatment. The genes are TRBV16 and TRBJ2-7; tentatively, D is TRBD2 (6 bases). Here the CDR3 DNA reads TGTGCCAGCAGTCCTAGTCCTAGGAGGGTCGAGCAGTACTTC. It yields the protein CASSPSPRRVEQYF.